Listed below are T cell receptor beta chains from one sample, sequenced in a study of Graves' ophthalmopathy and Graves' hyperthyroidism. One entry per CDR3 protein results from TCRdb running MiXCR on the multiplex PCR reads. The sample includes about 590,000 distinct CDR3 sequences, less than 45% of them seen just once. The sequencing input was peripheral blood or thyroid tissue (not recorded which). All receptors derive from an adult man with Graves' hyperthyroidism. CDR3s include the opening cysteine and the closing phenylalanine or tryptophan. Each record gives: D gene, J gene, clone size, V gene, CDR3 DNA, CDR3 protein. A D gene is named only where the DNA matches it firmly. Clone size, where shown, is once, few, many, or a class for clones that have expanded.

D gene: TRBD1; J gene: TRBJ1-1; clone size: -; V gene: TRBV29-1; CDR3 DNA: TGCAGCGTTAGGGACAGGGGCACTGAAGCTTTCTTT; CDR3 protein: CSVRDRGTEAFF
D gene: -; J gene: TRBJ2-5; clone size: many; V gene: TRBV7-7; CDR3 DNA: TGTGCTAGCAGTCCGGGGCCCTTAGGGGAGACCCAGTACTTC; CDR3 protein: CASSPGPLGETQYF
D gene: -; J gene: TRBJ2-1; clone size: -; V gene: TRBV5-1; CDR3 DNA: TGCGCCAGCAGCTTGGGGGGGGCCAACCCCTACAATGAGCAGTTCTTC; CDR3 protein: CASSLGGANPYNEQFF
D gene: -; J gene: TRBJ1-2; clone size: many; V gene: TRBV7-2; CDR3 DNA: TGTGCCAGCAGCTCCAGATCTGGGGGCGCCTATGGCTACACCTTC; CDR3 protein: CASSSRSGGAYGYTF
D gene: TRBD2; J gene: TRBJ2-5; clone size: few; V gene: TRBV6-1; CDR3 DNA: TGTGCCAGCAGTATAGCGGGAGGACCGGAGACCCAGTACTTC; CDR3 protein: CASSIAGGPETQYF
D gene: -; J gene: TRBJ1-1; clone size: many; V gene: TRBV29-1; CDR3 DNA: TGCAGCGTTGGTGGGGTCCTGGGTAACACTGAAGCTTTCTTT; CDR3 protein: CSVGGVLGNTEAFF
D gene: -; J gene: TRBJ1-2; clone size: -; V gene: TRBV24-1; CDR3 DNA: TGTGCCACCAGTGGACTAGCGGGAACGAACACCTTC; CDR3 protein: CATSGLAGTNTF
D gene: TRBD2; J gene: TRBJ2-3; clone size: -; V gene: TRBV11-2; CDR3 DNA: TGTGCCAGCAGCTTCATAGCGGGGGGGCCCACAGATACGCAGTATTTT; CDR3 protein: CASSFIAGGPTDTQYF
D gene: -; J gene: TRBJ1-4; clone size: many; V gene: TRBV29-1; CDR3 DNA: TGCAGCGTTGAACCGCAGTCTAATGAAAAACTGTTTTTT; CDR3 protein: CSVEPQSNEKLFF
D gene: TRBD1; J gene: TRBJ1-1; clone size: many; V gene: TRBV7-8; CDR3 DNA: TGTGCCAGCAGCTCCCGACAGGGGGCCGATCTTATGAACACTGAAGCTTTCTTT; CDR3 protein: CASSSRQGADLMNTEAFF
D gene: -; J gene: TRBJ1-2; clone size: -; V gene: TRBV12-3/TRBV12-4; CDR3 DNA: TGTGCCAGCAGACGGGGTCAGGGGAGTTATGGCTACACCTTC; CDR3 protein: CASRRGQGSYGYTF